The 18 T cell receptor beta chains listed next were all sequenced from one sample in a study of blood T cell repertoires in COVID-19. Only in-frame clones appear in the TCRdb table, and some are missing; sequencing was by immunoSEQ multiplex PCR. Found here are 250,000 to 350,000 clones, about 89% of them singletons; the top ten hold approximately 5.3%. The sequencing input was PBMCs or T cells enriched from blood (not recorded which). These receptors were obtained from a woman aged 25-40 years who had recovered from COVID-19.

Turning to this clone: Mismatch with germline at one junction end may stem from a read error. The rearrangement links TRBV25-1 to TRBJ2-7, with D possibly being TRBD1 (5 bases). Per the germline V gene, CDR1 is MGHDK and CDR2 is SYGVNS. The CDR3 spans 14 residues. The CDR3 protein is CASSEFDSTYEQYF. The DNA for the CDR3 is TGTGCCAGCAGCGAATTCGACAGTACCTACGAGCAGTACTTC.

The rearrangement uses TRBV7-9 and TRBJ1-1; no reliable D call. Germline-derived CDR1 and CDR2 are SEHNR and FQNEAQ (reference sequence). Trimming left V 1 base short and J 1 base short, with 4 bases between. CDR3 length: 13 amino acids. The chain's CDR3 is CASSLGRNTEAFF. The CDR3 region has the DNA TGTGCCAGCAGCTTAGGGAGGAACACTGAAGCTTTCTTT.

V is TRBV5-8 and J is TRBJ1-1; 8 bases match TRBD1. V lost 2 bases to trimming and J lost 11 bases; unmatched junction nucleotides: 11. Germline CDR1 and CDR2: SGHTS and YDEGEE. The CDR3 totals 14 residues. CDR3 amino acids: CASSFVGVQGAAFF. The CDR3 DNA sequence: TGTGCCAGCAGCTTTGTCGGGGTGCAGGGGGCGGCTTTCTTT.

This rearrangement joins TRBV6-5 to TRBJ2-3; TRBD2 agrees at 8 bases. Germline V CDR1 and CDR2: MNHEY, SVGAGI. The CDR3 has 16 amino acids. J gave up 10 bases and V 2 bases, and 14 bases lay outside the gene matches. The CDR3 region has the DNA TGTGCCAGCAGTTACGATAGCGGGGCCCCAAAGATGTCGCAGTATTTT. This translates into CASSYDSGAPKMSQYF.

The chain couples TRBV18 to TRBJ1-2, with no clear D. Trimming removed 3 bases at V and 6 bases at J, with 11 bases between. The CDR3 covers 13 residues. The germline CDR1 and CDR2 sequences are KGHSH and LQKENI. As DNA, the CDR3 is TGTGCCAGCTCACCGATGCCAGTTAATGGCTACACCTTC. This encodes CASSPMPVNGYTF.

CDR3 in amino acids: CAISGRSGGAHEQYF. The DNA of the CDR3 is TGTGCCATCAGTGGGAGGAGCGGGGGGGCCCACGAGCAGTACTTC. V is TRBV10-3 and J is TRBJ2-7, with 10 nucleotides matching TRBD2. The V segment lost 4 bases and the J segment 5 bases; nucleotides outside the gene matches: 8. This CDR3 is built from 15 residues. Germline CDR1 and CDR2: ENHRY and SYGVKD.

The chain couples TRBV6-1 to TRBJ2-2, with 9 bases identical to TRBD2. Germline CDR1 reads MNHNS; CDR2 reads SASEGT. Unmatched junction bases numbered 12, after V lost 3 bases and J lost 7 bases. This CDR3 region has 17 residues. The CDR3 here is CASSEQVAGGPGGELFF. The CDR3 coding sequence is TGTGCCAGCAGTGAGCAGGTTGCGGGGGGGCCCGGCGGGGAGCTGTTTTTT.

V is TRBV7-2 and J is TRBJ2-7, with 8 bases that match TRBD1. This CDR3 has 18 amino acids. V gave up 0 bases and J gave up 2 bases; unmatched junction bases: 12. Germline-derived CDR1 and CDR2 are SGHTA and FQGNSA. As DNA, the CDR3 is TGTGCCAGCAGCTTAGCGGCCACGACAGGGGCCAAACCCTACGAGCAGTACTTC. Translating gives CASSLAATTGAKPYEQYF.

The rearrangement joins TRBV6-1 to TRBJ1-5; 7 positions agree with TRBD1. Germline-derived CDR1 and CDR2 are MNHNS and SASEGT. The CDR3 runs to 15 residues. V dropped 3 bases and J dropped 7; count of bases not matched to a gene: 9. CDR3 amino acids: CASSDLHRGNQPQHF. For the CDR3, the DNA is TGTGCCAGCAGTGATCTTCACAGGGGAAACCAGCCCCAGCATTTT.

The V call is TRBV6-5, the J call TRBJ1-3; D uncertain. The CDR3 is made up of 16 amino acids. Per germline, CDR1 MNHEY and CDR2 SVGAGI. V lost 4 bases and J lost 0, with 13 bases in between. The CDR3 bases are TGTGCCAGCAGTTTGCTACTCCCGGGCTCTGGAAACACCATATATTTT. This gives the protein CASSLLLPGSGNTIYF.

The CDR3 coding sequence is TGTGCCAGCAGCCAAGATTCCCGGGTACCTTCGAACACCGGGGAGCTGTTTTTT. Residues: CASSQDSRVPSNTGELFF. This rearrangement joins TRBV14 to TRBJ2-2, with D unclear. Trimming removed 0 bases at V and 0 bases at J, with 14 bases between. Germline V gene sequence: CDR1 SGHDN, CDR2 FVKESK. The CDR3 runs 18 residues.

The rearrangement joins TRBV4-3 to TRBJ1-5; TRBD1 matches 8 bases. CDR1 is LGHNA and CDR2 is YSLEER in the germline V gene. V shed 0 bases and J 11 bases; nucleotides not matched to a gene: 3. The CDR3 length is 13 residues. The CDR3 coding sequence is TGCGCCAGCAGCCAAGAGTACAGGGGGACCCAGCATTTT. Translating gives CASSQEYRGTQHF.

J is TRBJ2-1 and V is TRBV28; 7 bases map to TRBD1. The germline gives CDR1 MDHEN, CDR2 SYDVKM. V was pared by 6 bases and J by 7 bases, with 9 bases of the junction left unmatched. The CDR3 contains 14 residues. The CDR3 region has the DNA TGTGCCAGCAGGCAACCAGGGGGAACGAATGAGCAGTTCTTC. This translates into CASRQPGGTNEQFF.

The chain joins TRBV4-3 to TRBJ2-7; 10 bases map to TRBD1. The germline gives CDR1 LGHNA, CDR2 YSLEER. This CDR3 has 16 residues. Losses at the gene ends were 0 bases for V and 0 bases for J; bases not matched to a gene: 2. Here the CDR3 reads CASSQDRQGASYEQYF. CDR3 bases: TGCGCCAGCAGCCAAGATAGACAGGGGGCCTCCTACGAGCAGTACTTC.

This chain links TRBV5-4 with TRBJ1-1, with TRBD1 matching 7 bases. Germline CDR1 reads SGHNT; CDR2 reads YYREEE (reference sequence). J was trimmed by 6 bases and V by 4 bases; bases with no gene match: 12. The CDR3 runs to 15 residues. DNA for the CDR3: TGTGCCAGCAGCGGCGCCGGGACAGTGGGTGCTGAAGCTTTCTTT. This encodes CASSGAGTVGAEAFF.

This clone was detected a few times. The J gene is TRBJ2-1, the V gene TRBV7-6; TRBD2 is a possible D gene (5 bases). Germline V lookup: CDR1 SGHVS, CDR2 FNYEAQ. V lost 2 bases, J lost 1 base, and 15 bases lay in between. This CDR3 has 17 amino acids. CDR3 DNA: TGTGCCAGCAGCTTAATAGGCGCCGGGGTATCCTACAATGAGCAGTTCTTC. Amino acids: CASSLIGAGVSYNEQFF.

The rearrangement links TRBV15 to TRBJ2-7; 8 bases fit TRBD1. The CDR3 consists of 14 residues. Losses at the gene ends were 1 base for V and 5 bases for J; bases not matched to a gene: 4. Germline CDR1 is LNHNV and CDR2 is YYDKDF (reference sequence). In DNA, the CDR3 is TGTGCCACCAGCAGAGCGACAGGGGCGCACGAGCAGTACTTC. It is translated as CATSRATGAHEQYF. Complete variable domain (other parts from reference TRBV15 and TRBJ2-7): DAMVIQNPRYQVTQFGKPVTLSCSQTLNHNVMYWYQQKSSQAPKLLFHYYDKDFNNEADTPDNFQSRRPNTSFCFLDIRSPGLGDTAMYLCATSRATGAHEQYFGPGTRLTVT.

V gene TRBV19 combines with J gene TRBJ2-2; 7 bases are a match to TRBD2. Germline CDR1 and CDR2: LNHDA and SQIVND (reference sequence). Germline trimming cut 7 bases from V and 1 base from J; bases unmatched to any gene: 3. The CDR3 is 14 amino acids. In DNA form, the CDR3 reads TGTGCCAGTAATCCTAGCGGGAACACCGGGGAGCTGTTTTTT. Its protein product is CASNPSGNTGELFF.